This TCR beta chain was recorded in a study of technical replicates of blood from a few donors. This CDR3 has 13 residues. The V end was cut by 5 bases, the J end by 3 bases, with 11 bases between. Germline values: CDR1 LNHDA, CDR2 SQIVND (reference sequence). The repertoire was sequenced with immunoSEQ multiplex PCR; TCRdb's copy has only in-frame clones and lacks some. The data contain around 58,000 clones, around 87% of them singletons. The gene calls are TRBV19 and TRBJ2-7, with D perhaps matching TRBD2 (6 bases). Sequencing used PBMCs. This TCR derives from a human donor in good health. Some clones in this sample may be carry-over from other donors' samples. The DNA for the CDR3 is TGTGCCAGTAGTTTGGACGGGGGCTACGAGCAGTACTTC. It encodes CASSLDGGYEQYF.